Listed below are T cell receptor beta chains from one sample, sequenced in a study of blood T cells in healthy people across ages. TCRdb fed the 5' RACE reads into MiXCR, producing one record per CDR3 protein. The data hold about 780,000 distinct CDR3 sequences, with more than 35% observed a single time. The sample consisted of blood. The receptors stem from a man older than 75 in good health. The CDR3 runs from the conserved cysteine through the conserved F or W. The order of the fields is CDR3 protein, CDR3 DNA, J gene, clone size, D gene, V gene. D genes are given only for firm matches. Size values are once, few and many counts, or a class for expanded clones, and some rows have none.

CASRLSGGRTGELFF,TGTGCCAGCAGGTTGTCAGGGGGCCGCACCGGGGAGCTGTTTTTT,TRBJ2-2,NA,TRBD1,TRBV6-5
CASSLAEGQDGYTF,TGTGCCAGCAGCTTAGCGGAGGGGCAGGATGGCTACACCTTC,TRBJ1-2,NA,NA,TRBV7-9
CASSRENSPLHF,TGTGCCAGCTCACGAGAAAATTCACCCCTCCACTTT,TRBJ1-6,NA,NA,TRBV18
CASSQGLAGSQETQYF,TGTGCCAGCAGCCAAGGACTAGCGGGATCCCAAGAGACCCAGTACTTC,TRBJ2-5,NA,TRBD2,TRBV3-1
CAGSLGGGQDNEKLFF,TGTGCCGGCAGTTTAGGTGGGGGACAGGATAATGAAAAACTGTTTTTT,TRBJ1-4,once,TRBD1,TRBV12-3/TRBV12-4
CASSSFGYEQFF,TGTGCCAGCAGTTCCTTCGGCTATGAGCAGTTCTTC,TRBJ2-1,NA,NA,TRBV28
CASSLSLLTDTQYF,TGCGCCAGCAGCCTAAGCCTGCTCACAGATACGCAGTATTTT,TRBJ2-3,NA,NA,TRBV5-1
CASSLAFEGEQFF,TGCGCCAGCAGCTTGGCTTTTGAGGGTGAGCAGTTCTTC,TRBJ2-1,few,NA,TRBV5-1
CASSRSHTGTGVYGYTF,TGTGCCAGCAGTCGTTCGCACACCGGGACAGGGGTCTATGGCTACACCTTC,TRBJ1-2,NA,TRBD1,TRBV6-6
CATSDRTGGTEAFF,TGTGCCACCAGTGATCGGACAGGGGGTACTGAAGCTTTCTTT,TRBJ1-1,NA,TRBD1,TRBV24-1
CATSRTGVSRSGTYNEQFF,TGTGCCACCAGTAGGACAGGGGTCTCTCGGAGCGGGACTTACAATGAGCAGTTCTTC,TRBJ2-1,few,TRBD1,TRBV24-1
CASSLGQGRETRYF,TGTGCCAGCAGTTTAGGCCAGGGAAGAGAGACGCGGTATTTT,TRBJ2-3,NA,NA,TRBV12-3/TRBV12-4
CSAQTGGGIQYF,TGCAGTGCTCAGACAGGGGGTGGCATTCAGTACTTC,TRBJ2-4,NA,TRBD1,TRBV20-1
CASSSTGLGYEQYF,TGTGCCAGCAGCTCGACAGGGTTGGGTTACGAGCAGTACTTC,TRBJ2-7,NA,TRBD1,TRBV7-3
CASSSVDVRAYEQYF,TGTGCCAGCAGCTCAGTGGATGTCAGGGCCTACGAGCAGTACTTC,TRBJ2-7,NA,NA,TRBV7-9